A single sample is the source of the 16 T cell receptor beta chains below, sequenced in a study of cytomegalovirus exposure and HLA in healthy donors. The PCR contained 60 Vbeta and 13 Jbeta primers. Some clones are missing from TCRdb's copy, which holds only in-frame ones; the method was immunoSEQ multiplex PCR. The table lists about 140,000 clones, 70% to 85% of them singletons. The specimen was PBMCs. The receptors derive from a woman aged 40-49 years in good health and CMV-seronegative.

The CDR3 region has the DNA TGTGCCAGCACCCCACTAGCGGGAGGCTCCTACGAGCAGTACTTC. Protein sequence: CASTPLAGGSYEQYF. V and J are TRBV27 and TRBJ2-7; TRBD2 matches 12 bases. Losses at the gene ends were 7 bases for V and 0 bases for J; bases not matched to a gene: 4. CDR1 and CDR2 from the germline V gene are MNHEY and SMNVEV (reference sequence). The CDR3 has 15 amino acids.

This CDR3 is CASTGTSKETQYF. For the CDR3, the DNA is TGTGCCAGCACCGGGACTAGCAAAGAGACCCAGTACTTC. The chain recombines TRBV2 with TRBJ2-5; 9 positions match TRBD2. Per the germline V gene, CDR1 is SNHLY and CDR2 is FYNNEI. Trimming took 7 bases from V and 3 from J; bases not matched to a gene: 3. CDR3 length: 13 amino acids.

The chain has TRBV19 and TRBJ2-7; 7 nucleotides agree with TRBD2. J was trimmed by 2 bases and V by 7 bases; bases with no gene match: 14. The length of the CDR3 is 16 residues. Looked up from germline, CDR1 is LNHDA and CDR2 is SQIVND (reference sequence). DNA for the CDR3: TGTGCCAGTACCATCCCGAGCGGGACCATCACCTACGAGCAGTACTTC. Translating it yields CASTIPSGTITYEQYF.

The V and J genes are TRBV28 and TRBJ2-1, with 13 bases aligning to TRBD2. Germline V gene lookup returns CDR1 MDHEN and CDR2 SYDVKM. J gave up 0 bases and V 8 bases, and 10 bases lay outside the gene matches. The CDR3 totals 18 residues. The CDR3 here is CASHSLGTSGNSYNEQFF. The CDR3 bases are TGTGCCAGCCATTCACTTGGGACTAGCGGGAACTCCTACAATGAGCAGTTCTTC.

This clone appeared a few times. V and J are TRBV7-2 and TRBJ2-7; perhaps TRBD2 as D (5 bases). V gave up 3 bases and J gave up 0 bases, with 9 bases separating them. CDR1 is SGHTA and CDR2 is FQGNSA in the germline V gene. CDR3 length: 14 residues. In DNA form, the CDR3 reads TGTGCCAGCAGCTTTGGGAGAACCTCCTACGAGCAGTACTTC. Translated, it gives CASSFGRTSYEQYF. The whole variable domain, remainder taken from reference TRBV7-2 and TRBJ2-7, is GAGVSQSPSNKVTEKGKDVELRCDPISGHTALYWYRQSLGQGLEFLIYFQGNSAPDKSGLPSDRFSAERTGGSVSTLTIQRTQQEDSAVYLCASSFGRTSYEQYFGPGTRLTVT.

The gene calls are TRBV18 and TRBJ2-6; 7 bases match TRBD1. V lost 4 bases and J lost 3; bases outside the gene matches: 9. The CDR3 spans 17 residues. The germline CDR1 and CDR2 sequences are KGHSH and LQKENI. DNA of the CDR3: TGTGCCAGCTCACGCAACAGGACAGGATTTGGGGCCAACGTCCTGACTTTC. Amino acid sequence: CASSRNRTGFGANVLTF.

The chain joins TRBV5-1 to TRBJ2-5; 7 positions agree with TRBD1. The CDR3 consists of 13 residues. Looked up from germline, CDR1 is SGHRS and CDR2 is YFSETQ. V lost 5 bases and J lost 5; bases outside the gene matches: 6. DNA for the CDR3: TGCGCCAGCAGAAAGGTACAGGGGGAGACCCAGTACTTC. It encodes CASRKVQGETQYF.

The gene calls are TRBV28 and TRBJ1-5; the D is unclear. Germline loops: CDR1 MDHEN, CDR2 SYDVKM. V was clipped by 4 bases and J by 2 bases, with 12 bases between them. The CDR3 covers 15 residues. As DNA, the CDR3 is TGTGCCAGCAGTTCCCTGAGGAGTGGCAATCAGCCCCAGCATTTT. This sequence encodes CASSSLRSGNQPQHF.

The chain combines TRBV5-1 with TRBJ1-2; tentatively, D is TRBD1 (6 bases). The CDR3 is 14 amino acids. Germline V gene data show CDR1 as SGHRS and CDR2 as YFSETQ. V shed 1 base and J shed 8 bases, with 15 bases lying between them. The CDR3 loop reads CASSLRTDHQGYTF. The DNA of the CDR3 is TGCGCCAGCAGCTTGAGGACAGATCACCAAGGCTACACCTTC.

V gene TRBV6-5 combines with J gene TRBJ2-1; D is undetermined. V lost 6 bases to trimming and J lost 4 bases, with 10 bases between them. The CDR3 consists of 13 residues. Germline V gene sequence: CDR1 MNHEY, CDR2 SVGAGI. CDR3 nucleotides: TGTGCCAGCAGGCCCCAGTCATACAATGAGCAGTTCTTC. It encodes CASRPQSYNEQFF.

The chain couples TRBV6-5 to TRBJ1-1, with 9 bases fitting TRBD1. With V trimmed by 7 bases and J by 4 bases, 10 bases remained unmatched. Germline assignment: CDR1 MNHEY and CDR2 SVGAGI. This CDR3 spans 15 amino acids. The CDR3 loop reads CASINTGTGCTEAFF. The DNA for the CDR3 is TGTGCCAGCATTAACACCGGGACAGGGTGCACTGAAGCTTTCTTT.

The chain recombines TRBV7-9 with TRBJ2-2; no clear D gene. Germline V gene data show CDR1 as SEHNR and CDR2 as FQNEAQ (reference sequence). The CDR3 extends over 14 amino acids. V was clipped by 5 bases and J by 6 bases, with 13 bases between them. The CDR3 DNA reads TGTGCCAGCAGCCAGCAGAACAGTCCCGGGGAGCTGTTTTTT. It yields the protein CASSQQNSPGELFF.

The chain joins TRBV7-9 to TRBJ1-6; weak D call: TRBD1 (6 bases). This CDR3 contains 18 residues. V was trimmed by 1 base and J by 2 bases, leaving 15 bases between them. Germline assignment: CDR1 SEHNR and CDR2 FQNEAQ (reference sequence). CDR3 nucleotides: TGTGCCAGCAGCTTAGACTACCAGGGGAAACCCTATAATTCACCCCTCCACTTT. This encodes CASSLDYQGKPYNSPLHF.

This clone was observed a handful of times. This chain links TRBV7-2 with TRBJ1-3, with 7 bases that match TRBD1. CDR1 is SGHTA and CDR2 is FQGNSA in the germline V gene. The V and J ends lost 5 bases and 0 bases, in that order; junction bases with no gene match: 4. CDR3 size: 15 residues. CDR3: CASSGRDSSGNTIYF. CDR3 DNA: TGTGCCAGCAGCGGCCGGGACAGCTCTGGAAACACCATATATTTT.

This chain links TRBV5-1 with TRBJ2-2; D is unresolved. The V and J ends lost 0 bases and 5 bases respectively, with 11 bases between them. Germline CDR1 reads SGHRS; CDR2 reads YFSETQ. The CDR3 is 15 residues long. In nucleotides, the CDR3 is TGCGCCAGCAGCTTGGTCGTAGCTGAGACCGGGGAGCTGTTTTTT. Translation: CASSLVVAETGELFF.

This sequence joins TRBV4-3 and TRBJ2-5; no firm D call. Germline lookup yields CDR1 LGHNA and CDR2 YSLEER. This CDR3 is built from 13 residues. Trimming shortened V by 0 bases and J by 5 bases, and 7 bases separated the two germline ends. CDR3 sequence (DNA): TGCGCCAGCAGCCAAGATGAGGAGGAGACCCAGTACTTC. Its protein is CASSQDEEETQYF.